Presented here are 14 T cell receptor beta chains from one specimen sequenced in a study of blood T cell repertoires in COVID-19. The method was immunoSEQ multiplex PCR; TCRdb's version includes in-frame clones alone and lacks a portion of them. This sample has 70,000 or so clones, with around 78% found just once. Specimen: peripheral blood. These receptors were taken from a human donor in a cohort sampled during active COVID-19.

The chain's CDR3 is CAIRATGELETQYF. CDR3 in DNA: TGTGCCATCAGAGCGACAGGGGAATTGGAGACCCAGTACTTC. This chain uses TRBV10-3 with TRBJ2-5; 8 bases match TRBD1. Per the germline V gene, CDR1 is ENHRY and CDR2 is SYGVKD. This CDR3 contains 14 residues. Trimming at V came to 6 bases and at J to 5 bases, leaving 8 bases not matched to a gene.

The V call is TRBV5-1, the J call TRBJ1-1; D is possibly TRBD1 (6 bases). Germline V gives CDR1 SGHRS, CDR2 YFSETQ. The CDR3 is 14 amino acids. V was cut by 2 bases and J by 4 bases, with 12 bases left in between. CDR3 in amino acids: CASSLQGGVTEAFF. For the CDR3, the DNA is TGCGCCAGCAGCTTACAGGGTGGGGTCACTGAAGCTTTCTTT.

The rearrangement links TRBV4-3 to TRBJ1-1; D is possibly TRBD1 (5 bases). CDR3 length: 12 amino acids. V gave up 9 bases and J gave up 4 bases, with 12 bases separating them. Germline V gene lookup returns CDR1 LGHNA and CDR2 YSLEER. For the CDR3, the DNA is TGCGCCAGACCCAGGGTGCCCACTGAAGCTTTCTTT. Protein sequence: CARPRVPTEAFF.

CDR3 residues: CASRGGQRSDKNIQYF. CDR3 nucleotides: TGTGCCAGCAGGGGCGGTCAGCGGTCGGACAAAAACATTCAGTACTTC. This sequence joins TRBV11-3 and TRBJ2-4; D possibly corresponds to TRBD2 (5 bases). The CDR3 has 16 residues. V shed 6 bases and J shed 3 bases, with 18 bases lying between them. The germline CDR1 and CDR2 sequences are SGHNT and YENEEA.

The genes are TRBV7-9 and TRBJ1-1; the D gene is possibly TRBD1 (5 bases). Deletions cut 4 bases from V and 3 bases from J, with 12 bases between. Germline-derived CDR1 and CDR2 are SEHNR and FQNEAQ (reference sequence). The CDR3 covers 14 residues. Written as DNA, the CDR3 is TGTGCCAGCAGCTCGCAGGGAACGGACACTGAAGCTTTCTTT. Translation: CASSSQGTDTEAFF.

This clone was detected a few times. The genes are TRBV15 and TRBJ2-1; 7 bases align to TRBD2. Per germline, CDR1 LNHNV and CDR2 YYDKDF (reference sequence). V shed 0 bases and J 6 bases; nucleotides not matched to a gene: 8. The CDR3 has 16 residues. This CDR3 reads CATSRDPGIAGNEQFF. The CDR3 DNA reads TGTGCCACCAGCAGAGATCCCGGAATAGCGGGCAATGAGCAGTTCTTC.

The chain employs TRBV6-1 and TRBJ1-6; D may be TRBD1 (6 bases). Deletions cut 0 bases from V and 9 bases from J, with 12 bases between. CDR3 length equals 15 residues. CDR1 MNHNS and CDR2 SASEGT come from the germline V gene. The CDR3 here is CASSEAQGIGSPLHF. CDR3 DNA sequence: TGTGCCAGCAGTGAAGCGCAGGGGATAGGTTCACCCCTCCACTTT.

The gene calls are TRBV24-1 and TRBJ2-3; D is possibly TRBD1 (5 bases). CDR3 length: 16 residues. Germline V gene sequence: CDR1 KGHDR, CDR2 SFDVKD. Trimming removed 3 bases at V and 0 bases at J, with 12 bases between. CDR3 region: CATSDPDSSSTDTQYF. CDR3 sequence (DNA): TGTGCCACCAGTGATCCCGACAGCTCTAGCACAGATACGCAGTATTTT.

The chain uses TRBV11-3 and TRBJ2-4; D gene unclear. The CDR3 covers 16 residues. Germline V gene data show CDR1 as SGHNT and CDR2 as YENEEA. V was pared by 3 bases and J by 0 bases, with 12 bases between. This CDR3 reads CASSLSCGLAKNIQYF. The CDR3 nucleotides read TGTGCCAGCAGCTTGTCCTGCGGCCTAGCCAAAAACATTCAGTACTTC.

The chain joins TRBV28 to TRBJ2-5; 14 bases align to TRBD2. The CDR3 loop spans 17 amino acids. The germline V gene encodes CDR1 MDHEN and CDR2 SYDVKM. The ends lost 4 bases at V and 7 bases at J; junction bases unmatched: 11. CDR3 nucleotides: TGTGCCAGCAGTTCCGCACCGGGACTAGCGGGAGAGGGGACCCAGTACTTC. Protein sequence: CASSSAPGLAGEGTQYF.

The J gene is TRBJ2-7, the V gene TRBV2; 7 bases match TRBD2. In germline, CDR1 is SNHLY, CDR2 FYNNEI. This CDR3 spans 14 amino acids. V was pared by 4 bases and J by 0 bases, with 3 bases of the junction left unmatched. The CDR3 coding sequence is TGTGCCAGCAGTGCGGGGGGAAGCTCCTACGAGCAGTACTTC. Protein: CASSAGGSSYEQYF. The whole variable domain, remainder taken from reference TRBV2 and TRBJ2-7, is EPEVTQTPSHQVTQMGQEVILRCVPISNHLYFYWYRQILGQKVEFLVSFYNNEISEKSEIFDDQFSVERPDGSNFTLKIRSTKLEDSAMYFCASSAGGSSYEQYFGPGTRLTVT.

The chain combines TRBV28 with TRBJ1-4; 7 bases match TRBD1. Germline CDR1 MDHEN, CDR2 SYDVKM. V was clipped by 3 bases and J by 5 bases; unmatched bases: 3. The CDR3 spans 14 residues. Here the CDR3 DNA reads TGTGCCAGCAGTTTGAGACAGGGCAATGAAAAACTGTTTTTT. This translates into CASSLRQGNEKLFF.

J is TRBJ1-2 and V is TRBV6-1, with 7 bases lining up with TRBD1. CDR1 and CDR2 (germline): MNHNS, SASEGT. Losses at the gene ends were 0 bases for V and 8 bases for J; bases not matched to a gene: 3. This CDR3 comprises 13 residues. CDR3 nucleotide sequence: TGTGCCAGCAGTGAAGCAGGGGGCAAAGGCTACACCTTC. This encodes CASSEAGGKGYTF.

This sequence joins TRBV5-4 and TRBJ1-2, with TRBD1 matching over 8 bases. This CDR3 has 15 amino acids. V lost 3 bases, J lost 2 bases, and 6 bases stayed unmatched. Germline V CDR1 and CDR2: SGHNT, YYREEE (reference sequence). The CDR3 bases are TGTGCCAGCAGCTCGGGACAGGCAGTAAACTATGGCTACACCTTC. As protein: CASSSGQAVNYGYTF.